This T cell receptor (beta chain) is from a study of memory CD4+ T cells and cytomegalovirus serostatus. General study findings and limits: Each of 65 to 75 CMV-associated TCRbeta sequences occurred in one to five individuals.

The sort gate was single viable CD3+CD4+CD8-CD45RO+ cells for memory CD4+ T cells. The method was immunoSEQ multiplex PCR; TCRdb's version includes in-frame clones alone and lacks a portion of them. The table has about 75,000 clones, under 80% seen once. The CDR3 is 13 residues long. CDR1 is MDHEN, CDR2 SYDVKM, per germline. V lost 6 bases and J 3 bases, leaving 11 bases between the germline ends. With regard to this clone: Its target is unknown.

This TCR was sampled from an adult in good health and CMV-seropositive. This chain connects TRBV28 to TRBJ1-2; a possible D gene is TRBD1 (5 bases). What was sequenced was memory CD4+ T cells from blood. The chain's CDR3 is CASRLGGDYGYTF. In DNA form, the CDR3 reads TGTGCCAGCAGGCTCGGGGGGGACTATGGCTACACCTTC.